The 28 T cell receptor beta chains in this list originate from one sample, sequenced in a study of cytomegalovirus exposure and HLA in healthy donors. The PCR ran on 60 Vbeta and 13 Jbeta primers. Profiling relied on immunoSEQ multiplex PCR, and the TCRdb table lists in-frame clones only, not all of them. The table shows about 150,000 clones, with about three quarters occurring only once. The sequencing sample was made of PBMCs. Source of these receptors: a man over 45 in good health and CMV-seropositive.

CDR3 region: CASSSQGAGTEAFF. The DNA of the CDR3 is TGTGCCAGCAGCTCACAGGGGGCCGGCACTGAAGCTTTCTTT. The chain combines TRBV5-4 with TRBJ1-1; 9 bases match TRBD1. The CDR3 covers 14 residues. V gave up 3 bases and J gave up 4 bases; unmatched junction bases: 4. The germline CDR1 and CDR2 sequences are SGHNT and YYREEE (reference sequence).

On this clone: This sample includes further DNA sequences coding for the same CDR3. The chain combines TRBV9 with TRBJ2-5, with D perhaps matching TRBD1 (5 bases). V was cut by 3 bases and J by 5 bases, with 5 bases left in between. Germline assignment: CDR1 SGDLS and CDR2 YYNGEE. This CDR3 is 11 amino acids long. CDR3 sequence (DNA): TGTGCCAGCAGCGCAGGGGAGACCCAGTACTTC. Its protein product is CASSAGETQYF. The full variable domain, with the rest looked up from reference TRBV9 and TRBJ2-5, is DSGVTQTPKHLITATGQRVTLRCSPRSGDLSVYWYQQSLDQGLQFLIQYYNGEERAKGNILERFSAQQFPDLHSELNLSSLELGDSALYFCASSAGETQYFGPGTRLLVL.

For the CDR3, the DNA is TGCAGCGCTCTAGCGGGAGGGCGGAATGAGCAGTTCTTC. Its translation: CSALAGGRNEQFF. The genes are TRBV29-1 and TRBJ2-1; the match to TRBD2 covers 12 bases. The CDR3 extends over 13 amino acids. In germline, CDR1 is SQVTM, CDR2 ANQGSEA. Trimming cost V 7 bases and J 7 bases; bases outside gene matches: 5.

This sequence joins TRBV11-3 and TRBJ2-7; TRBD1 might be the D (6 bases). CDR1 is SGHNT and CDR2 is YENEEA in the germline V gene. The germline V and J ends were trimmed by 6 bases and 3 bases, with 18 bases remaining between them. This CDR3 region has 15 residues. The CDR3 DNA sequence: TGTGCCAGCAGTTCAACCGGGACACGGGGCTACGAGCAGTACTTC. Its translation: CASSSTGTRGYEQYF.

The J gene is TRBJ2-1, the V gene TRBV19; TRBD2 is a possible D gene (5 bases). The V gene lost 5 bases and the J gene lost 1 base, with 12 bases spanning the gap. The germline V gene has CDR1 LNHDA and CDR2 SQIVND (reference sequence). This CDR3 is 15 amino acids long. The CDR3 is CASSPIAPSYNEQFF. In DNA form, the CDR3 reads TGTGCCAGTAGTCCCATAGCGCCGTCCTACAATGAGCAGTTCTTC.

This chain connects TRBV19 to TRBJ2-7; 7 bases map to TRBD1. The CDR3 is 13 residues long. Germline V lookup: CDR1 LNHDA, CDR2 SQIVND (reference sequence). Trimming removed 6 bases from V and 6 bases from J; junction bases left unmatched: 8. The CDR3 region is CASSIQGNAEQYF. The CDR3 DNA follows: TGTGCCAGTAGCATACAGGGGAATGCCGAGCAGTACTTC.

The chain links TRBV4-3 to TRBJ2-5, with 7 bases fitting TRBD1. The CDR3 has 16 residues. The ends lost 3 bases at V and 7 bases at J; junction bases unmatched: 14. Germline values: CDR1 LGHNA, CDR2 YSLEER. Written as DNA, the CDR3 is TGCGCCAGCAGCCACGCCACAGGGACAGCCTTGGGGACCCAGTACTTC. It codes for CASSHATGTALGTQYF.

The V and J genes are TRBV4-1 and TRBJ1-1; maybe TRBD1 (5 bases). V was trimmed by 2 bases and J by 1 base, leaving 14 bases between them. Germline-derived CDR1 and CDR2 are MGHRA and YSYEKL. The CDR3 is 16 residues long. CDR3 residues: CASSQTPRGGNTEAFF. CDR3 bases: TGCGCCAGCAGCCAAACCCCACGGGGGGGGAACACTGAAGCTTTCTTT.

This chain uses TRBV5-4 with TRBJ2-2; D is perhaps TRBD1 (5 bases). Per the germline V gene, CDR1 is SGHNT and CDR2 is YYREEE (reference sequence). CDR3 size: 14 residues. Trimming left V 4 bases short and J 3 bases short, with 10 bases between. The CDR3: CASSPETDTGELFF. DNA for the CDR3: TGTGCCAGCAGCCCGGAGACAGACACCGGGGAGCTGTTTTTT.

The CDR3 coding sequence is TGTGCCAGCAGTGCCGCCGGGACAGGTGGTACAGATACGCAGTATTTT. Protein sequence: CASSAAGTGGTDTQYF. This chain joins TRBV25-1 and TRBJ2-3; TRBD1 matches at 8 bases. J lost 3 bases, V lost 4 bases, and 9 bases had no gene match. Germline CDR1 and CDR2: MGHDK and SYGVNS. This CDR3 has 16 residues.

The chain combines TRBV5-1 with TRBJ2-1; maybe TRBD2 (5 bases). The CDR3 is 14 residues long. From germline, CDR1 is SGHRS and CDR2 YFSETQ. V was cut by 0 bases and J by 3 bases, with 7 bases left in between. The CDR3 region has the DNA TGCGCCAGCAGCTTGGGGGCGGGCTACAATGAGCAGTTCTTC. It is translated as CASSLGAGYNEQFF.

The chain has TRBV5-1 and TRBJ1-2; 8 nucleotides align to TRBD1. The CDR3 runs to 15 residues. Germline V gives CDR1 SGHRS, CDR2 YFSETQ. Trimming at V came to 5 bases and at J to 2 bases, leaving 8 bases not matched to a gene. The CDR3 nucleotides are TGCGCCAGCAGTTCCCCTGACAGGGGCAACTATGGCTACACCTTC. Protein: CASSSPDRGNYGYTF.

The CDR3 DNA is TGTGCCAGCAGCTCGGACAGGGTCGAGCAGTACTTC. Its translation is CASSSDRVEQYF. This chain links TRBV28 with TRBJ2-7; 8 bases agree with TRBD1. CDR1 MDHEN and CDR2 SYDVKM come from the germline V gene. V lost 6 bases and J lost 6; bases outside the gene matches: 4. The CDR3 runs 12 residues.

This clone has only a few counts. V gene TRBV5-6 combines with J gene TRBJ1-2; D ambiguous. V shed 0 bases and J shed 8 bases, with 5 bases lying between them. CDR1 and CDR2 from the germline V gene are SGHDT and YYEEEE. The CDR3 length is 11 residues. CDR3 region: CASSLVGGYTF. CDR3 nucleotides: TGTGCCAGCAGCTTGGTGGGCGGCTACACCTTC.

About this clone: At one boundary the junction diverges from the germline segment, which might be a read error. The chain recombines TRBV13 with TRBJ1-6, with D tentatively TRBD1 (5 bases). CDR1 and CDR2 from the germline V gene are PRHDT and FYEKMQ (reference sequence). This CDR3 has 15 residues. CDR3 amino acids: CTSSAELGRGSPLHF. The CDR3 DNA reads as TGTACCAGCAGCGCGGAACTGGGGAGGGGTTCACCCCTCCACTTT.

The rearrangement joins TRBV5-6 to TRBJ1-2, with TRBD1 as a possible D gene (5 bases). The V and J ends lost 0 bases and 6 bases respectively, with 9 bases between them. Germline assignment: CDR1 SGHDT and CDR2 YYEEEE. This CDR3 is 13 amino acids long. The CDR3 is CASSLDRRDGYTF. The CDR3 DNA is TGTGCCAGCAGCTTGGACAGGAGGGATGGCTACACCTTC.

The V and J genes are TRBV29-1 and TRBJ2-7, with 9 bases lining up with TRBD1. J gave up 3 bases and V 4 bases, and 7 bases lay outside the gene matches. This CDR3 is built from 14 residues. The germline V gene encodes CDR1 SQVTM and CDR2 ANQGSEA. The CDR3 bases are TGCAGCGTTGGGGGAGACAGGGGGTTCTACGAGCAGTACTTC. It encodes CSVGGDRGFYEQYF.

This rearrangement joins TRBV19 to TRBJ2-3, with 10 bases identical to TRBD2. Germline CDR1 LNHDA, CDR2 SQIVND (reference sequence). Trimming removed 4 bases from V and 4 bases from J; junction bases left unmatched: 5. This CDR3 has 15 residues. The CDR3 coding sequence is TGTGCCAGTAGTAAGGGACTAGCGCTGGCAGATACGCAGTATTTT. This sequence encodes CASSKGLALADTQYF.

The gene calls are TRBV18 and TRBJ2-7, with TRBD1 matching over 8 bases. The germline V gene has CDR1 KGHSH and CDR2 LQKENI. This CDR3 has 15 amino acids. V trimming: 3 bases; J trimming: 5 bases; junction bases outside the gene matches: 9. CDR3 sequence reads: CASSPSGTGRNEQYF. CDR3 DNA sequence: TGTGCCAGCTCACCTTCCGGGACAGGCCGAAACGAGCAGTACTTC. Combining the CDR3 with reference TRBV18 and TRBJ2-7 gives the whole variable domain NAGVMQNPRHLVRRRGQEARLRCSPMKGHSHVYWYRQLPEEGLKFMVYLQKENIIDESGMPKERFSAEFPKEGPSILRIQQVVRGDSAAYFCASSPSGTGRNEQYFGPGTRLTVT.

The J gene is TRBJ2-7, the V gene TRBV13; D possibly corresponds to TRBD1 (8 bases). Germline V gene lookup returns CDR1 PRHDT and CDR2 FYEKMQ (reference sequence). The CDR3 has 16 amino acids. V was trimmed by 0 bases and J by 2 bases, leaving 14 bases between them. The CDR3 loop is CASSLGGGTGTYEQYF. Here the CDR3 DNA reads TGTGCCAGCAGCTTAGGCGGGGGGACAGGCACCTACGAGCAGTACTTC.

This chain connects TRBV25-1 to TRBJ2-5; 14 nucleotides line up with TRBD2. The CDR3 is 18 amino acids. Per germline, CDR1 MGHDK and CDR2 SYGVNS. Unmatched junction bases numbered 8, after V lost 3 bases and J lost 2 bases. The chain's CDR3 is CASSDLRLAGGGQETQYF. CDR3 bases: TGTGCCAGCAGTGACCTCCGACTAGCGGGGGGGGGTCAAGAGACCCAGTACTTC.

The DNA of the CDR3 is TGTGCCAGCAGTTCCTACAGGGGCCGTTCCTACGAGCAGTACTTC. Its protein is CASSSYRGRSYEQYF. The chain uses TRBV2 and TRBJ2-7; 7 bases line up with TRBD1. Germline assignment: CDR1 SNHLY and CDR2 FYNNEI. This CDR3 has 15 residues. V was clipped by 5 bases and J by 1 base; unmatched bases: 8.

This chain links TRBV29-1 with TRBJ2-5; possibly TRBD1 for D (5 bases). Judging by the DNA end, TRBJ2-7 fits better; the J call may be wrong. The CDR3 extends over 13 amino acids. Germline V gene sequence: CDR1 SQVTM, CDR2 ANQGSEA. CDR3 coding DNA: TGCAGCGTTGAACGGACACTTGGAGACGAGCAGTACTTC. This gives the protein CSVERTLGDEQYF.

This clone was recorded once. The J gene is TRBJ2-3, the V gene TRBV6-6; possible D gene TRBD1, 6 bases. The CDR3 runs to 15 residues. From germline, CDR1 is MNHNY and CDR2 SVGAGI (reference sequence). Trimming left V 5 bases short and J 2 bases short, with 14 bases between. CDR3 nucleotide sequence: TGTGCCAGCAGTCTTGGACAGACCCTCACAGATACGCAGTATTTT. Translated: CASSLGQTLTDTQYF.

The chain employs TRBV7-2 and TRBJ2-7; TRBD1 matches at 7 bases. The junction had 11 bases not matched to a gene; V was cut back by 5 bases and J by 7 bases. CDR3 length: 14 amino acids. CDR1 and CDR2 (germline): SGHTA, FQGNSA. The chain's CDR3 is CASSLDRAYEEQYF. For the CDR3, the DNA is TGTGCCAGCAGCCTAGACAGGGCCTATGAGGAGCAGTACTTC.

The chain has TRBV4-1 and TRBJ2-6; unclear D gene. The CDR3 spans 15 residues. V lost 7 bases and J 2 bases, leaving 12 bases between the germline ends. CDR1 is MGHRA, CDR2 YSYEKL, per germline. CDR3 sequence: CASTPQAAGANVLTF. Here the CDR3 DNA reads TGCGCCAGCACTCCCCAGGCTGCTGGGGCCAACGTCCTGACTTTC.

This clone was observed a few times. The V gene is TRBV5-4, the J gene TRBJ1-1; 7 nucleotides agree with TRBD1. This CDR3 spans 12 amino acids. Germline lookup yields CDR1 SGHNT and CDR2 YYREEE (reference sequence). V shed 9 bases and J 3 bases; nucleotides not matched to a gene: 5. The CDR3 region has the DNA TGTGCCACCGGGACAGAACACACTGAAGCTTTCTTT. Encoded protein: CATGTEHTEAFF.

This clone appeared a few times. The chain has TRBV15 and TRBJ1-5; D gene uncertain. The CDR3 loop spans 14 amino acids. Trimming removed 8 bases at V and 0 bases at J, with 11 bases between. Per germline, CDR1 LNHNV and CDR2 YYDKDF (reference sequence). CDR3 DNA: TGTGCCACCGCTCGGAGGGATAGCAATCAGCCCCAGCATTTT. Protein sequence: CATARRDSNQPQHF.